What follows are 2 T cell receptor beta chains derived from one specimen sequenced in a study of blood T cell repertoires in COVID-19. The protocol was immunoSEQ multiplex PCR, while the TCRdb copy is restricted to in-frame clones and leaves out a portion. The sample has some 44,000 clones, 70% to 90% seen once. Sequencing was done on a sample of peripheral blood. These receptors were collected from a human donor in a cohort sampled during active COVID-19.

The CDR3 loop is CASRSGAKGTQYF. The DNA of the CDR3 is TGTGCCAGTAGGTCAGGGGCCAAGGGGACCCAGTACTTC. The rearrangement links TRBV19 to TRBJ2-5, with a weak D call TRBD1 (6 bases). Germline CDR1 reads LNHDA; CDR2 reads SQIVND (reference sequence). The CDR3 contains 13 residues. Between the trimmed V and J ends, which lost 6 bases and 7 bases, there was a span of 15 bases. The full variable domain, its missing parts supplied by reference TRBV19 and TRBJ2-5, is DGGITQSPKYLFRKEGQNVTLSCEQNLNHDAMYWYRQDPGQGLRLIYYSQIVNDFQKGDIAEGYSVSREKKESFPLTVTSAQKNPTAFYLCASRSGAKGTQYFGPGTRLLVL.

The chain uses TRBV10-3 and TRBJ2-7, with D uncertain. V was cut by 3 bases and J by 3 bases, with 3 bases left in between. This CDR3 has 11 amino acids. Germline V gene sequence: CDR1 ENHRY, CDR2 SYGVKD. CDR3 DNA sequence: TGTGCCATCAGTGATCACTACGAGCAGTACTTC. Its protein is CAISDHYEQYF.